This T cell receptor (beta chain) was observed in a study of blood T cell repertoires in COVID-19. About the study: COVID-19 samples, acute and convalescent, were from the United States, Italy and Spain. T cells, B-cell-depleted T cells, or PBMCs supplied cDNA or gDNA.

Original processing methods: Researchers report that nucleated cell counts were estimated from reference gene primer amplification. Assay used: immunoSEQ multiplex PCR; TCRdb lists only in-frame clones, some missing. Clonal size and the V and J genes are those of that table, whereas D and trimming came from the DNA. The profile shows more than 300,000 clones, 91% of them singletons. Those designated as exposed participants met a COVID-19 case within 2 weeks before study entry. The sample consisted of PBMCs or T cells enriched from blood (not recorded which). This TCR was recovered from a woman between 40 and 50 years old who had been exposed to COVID-19.

CDR3 sequence (DNA): TGTGCCAGCAGGAGAAACACCGGGGAGCTGTTTTTT. Amino acids: CASRRNTGELFF. The V call is TRBV6-5, the J call TRBJ2-2, with D uncertain. V shed 6 bases and J shed 2 bases, with 4 bases lying between them. CDR1 MNHEY and CDR2 SVGAGI come from the germline V gene. There are 12 residues in the CDR3.